These 14 T cell receptor beta chains share one sample of origin, sequenced in a study of control samples from healthy donors and cancer patients. Data came from immunoSEQ multiplex PCR; TCRdb stores just in-frame clones and leaves some out. Altogether about 110,000 clones are present, around nine tenths being singletons, with the ten largest covering around 17%. Sequencing was done on a sample of blood. The receptor source for this set is a woman in her 50s in good health.

J is TRBJ1-2 and V is TRBV13; no definite D call. Trimming cost V 7 bases and J 7 bases, with 13 bases left between them. Looked up from germline, CDR1 is PRHDT and CDR2 is FYEKMQ (reference sequence). The CDR3 is made up of 12 amino acids. CDR3 region: CASILTSGGYTF. Here the CDR3 DNA reads TGTGCCAGCATCCTGACATCTGGTGGCTACACCTTC. Full variable domain (outside the CDR3, taken from reference TRBV13 and TRBJ1-2): AAGVIQSPRHLIKEKRETATLKCYPIPRHDTVYWYQQGPGQDPQFLISFYEKMQSDKGSIPDRFSAQQFSDYHSELNMSSLELGDSALYFCASILTSGGYTFGSGTRLTVV.

The chain joins TRBV29-1 to TRBJ1-1, with unresolved D. With 4 bases removed from V and 6 bases from J, the gap between germline ends came to 9 bases. The V gene's germline CDR1 is SQVTM and CDR2 ANQGSEA. The CDR3 is 11 amino acids. The CDR3 nucleotides are TGCAGCGTTGGCGGCAGCCCTGAAGCTTTCTTT. Its translation: CSVGGSPEAFF. The entire variable domain, with the rest obtained from reference TRBV29-1 and TRBJ1-1, is as follows: SAVISQKPSRDICQRGTSLTIQCQVDSQVTMMFWYRQQPGQSLTLIATANQGSEATYESGFVIDKFPISRPNLTFSTLTVSNMSPEDSSIYLCSVGGSPEAFFGQGTRLTVV.

The CDR3 is CASSLLQGGSAYEQYV. The CDR3 DNA follows: TGTGCCAGCAGCTTACTACAGGGAGGTTCAGCCTACGAGCAGTACGTC. The rearrangement uses TRBV21-1 and TRBJ2-7. TRBV21-1 is a pseudogene segment. This CDR3 has 16 amino acids.

This clone was seen a single time. This chain uses TRBV6-2 or TRBV6-3 with TRBJ2-1, with 7 nucleotides matching TRBD2. CDR1 MNHEY and CDR2 SVGEGT come from the germline V gene. With V trimmed by 4 bases and J by 8 bases, 11 bases remained unmatched. The CDR3 runs 15 residues. CDR3 bases: TGTGCCAGCAGTTGGAGCGGGGTGGAGGTGGATGAGCAGTTCTTC. Translation gives CASSWSGVEVDEQFF.

This CDR3 is CAISGANVLTF. In DNA form, the CDR3 reads TGTGCCATCTCTGGGGCCAACGTCCTGACTTTC. This chain uses TRBV10-3 with TRBJ2-6; D is unclear. Trimming shortened V by 8 bases and J by 1 base, and 0 bases separated the two germline ends. The CDR3 loop spans 11 amino acids. CDR1 ENHRY and CDR2 SYGVKD come from the germline V gene.

The genes are TRBV18 and TRBJ1-5; D ambiguous. Deletions cut 3 bases from V and 0 bases from J, with 9 bases between. The CDR3 spans 15 residues. Germline CDR1 reads KGHSH; CDR2 reads LQKENI. This CDR3 reads CASSPGSYSNQPQHF. In DNA form, the CDR3 reads TGTGCCAGCTCACCGGGTTCCTATAGCAATCAGCCCCAGCATTTT.

The genes are TRBV4-1 and TRBJ2-7, with 7 positions matching TRBD1. V shed 3 bases, J shed 3 bases, and the junction held 8 bases outside the gene matches. Germline V gene sequence: CDR1 MGHRA, CDR2 YSYEKL. CDR3 size: 15 residues. The CDR3 region is CASSQPWAGGYEQYF. The CDR3 nucleotides are TGCGCCAGCAGCCAGCCCTGGGCAGGGGGCTACGAGCAGTACTTC.

The chain uses TRBV7-3 and TRBJ2-3; TRBD2 matches 10 bases. CDR3 length equals 16 residues. The germline V gene encodes CDR1 SGHTA and CDR2 FQGTGA. After removal of 2 bases from V and 3 bases from J, the junction contained 5 bases not matched to a gene. The CDR3 spells CASSLGAGGQTDTQYF. The CDR3 nucleotides read TGTGCCAGCAGCTTAGGAGCGGGAGGGCAGACAGATACGCAGTATTTT. Supplemented by reference TRBV7-3 and TRBJ2-3, the full variable domain reads GAGVSQTPSNKVTEKGKYVELRCDPISGHTALYWYRQSLGQGPEFLIYFQGTGAADDSGLPNDRFFAVRPEGSVSTLKIQRTERGDSAVYLCASSLGAGGQTDTQYFGPGTRLTVL.

This chain joins TRBV5-8 and TRBJ2-3; possibly TRBD2 for D (6 bases). Germline-derived CDR1 and CDR2 are SGHTS and YDEGEE. The CDR3 sequence is 16 residues long. V lost 4 bases and J 3 bases, leaving 18 bases between the germline ends. The CDR3 bases are TGTGCCAGCAGCCGTTACGGAGGGGAGCCAACAGATACGCAGTATTTT. Its translation is CASSRYGGEPTDTQYF. The whole variable domain, remainder taken from reference TRBV5-8 and TRBJ2-3, is EAGVTQSPTHLIKTRGQQATLRCSPISGHTSVYWYQQALGLGLQFLLWYDEGEERNRGNFPPRFSGRQFPNYSSELNVNALELEDSALYLCASSRYGGEPTDTQYFGPGTRLTVL.

The chain couples TRBV7-9 to TRBJ2-1, with D uncertain. V was cut by 5 bases and J by 9 bases, with 11 bases left in between. The germline CDR1 and CDR2 sequences are SEHNR and FQNEAQ (reference sequence). The CDR3 length is 12 residues. Written as DNA, the CDR3 is TGTGCCAGCAGCCCTAGGAAGGCTGAGCAGTTCTTC. Residues: CASSPRKAEQFF.

This clone showed up just once. This rearrangement joins TRBV18 to TRBJ1-1; D not resolved. This CDR3 has 13 amino acids. V was shortened by 3 bases and J by 8 bases, with 13 bases between the two germline ends. The germline V gene has CDR1 KGHSH and CDR2 LQKENI. As DNA, the CDR3 is TGTGCCAGCTCACCCCCGTCCCCACGGGAAGCTTTCTTT. This sequence encodes CASSPPSPREAFF.

The table lists this clone with a few counts. The rearrangement links TRBV9 to TRBJ1-5; a weak D match, TRBD1 (5 bases). Germline lookup yields CDR1 SGDLS and CDR2 YYNGEE. CDR3 length equals 16 residues. V shed 0 bases and J shed 8 bases, with 18 bases lying between them. The CDR3 nucleotides read TGTGCCAGCAGCGTAGGGGTGGGGGATCCGCGGAAGCCCCAGCATTTT. Its translation is CASSVGVGDPRKPQHF.

The V call is TRBV6-2 or TRBV6-3, the J call TRBJ1-2, with TRBD1 matching over 10 bases. The CDR3 sequence is 14 residues long. Germline lookup yields CDR1 MNHEY and CDR2 SVGEGT. Trimming took 2 bases from V and 5 from J; bases not matched to a gene: 2. Written as DNA, the CDR3 is TGTGCCAGCAGTTACGGGACAGGGGTTTATGGCTACACCTTC. Its protein is CASSYGTGVYGYTF.

This clone was seen more than once but under ten times. The CDR3 DNA is TGTGCCAGCAGTTCCACCCGAGGCTTGAACACTGAAGCTTTCTTT. Translated, it gives CASSSTRGLNTEAFF. The rearrangement uses TRBV6-5 and TRBJ1-1; D is unclear. The germline CDR1 and CDR2 sequences are MNHEY and SVGAGI. V lost 4 bases and J lost 0, with 12 bases in between. There are 15 residues in the CDR3.